Given below is one T cell receptor beta chain in context. CDR1 and CDR2 from the germline V gene are WSHSY and SAAADI. The V gene lost 7 bases and the J gene lost 0 bases, with 16 bases spanning the gap. There are 17 residues in the CDR3. The data derive from a study of blood T cell repertoires in COVID-19. Study context: The study drew acute and convalescent COVID-19 samples from the United States, Italy and Spain.

This table comes from immunoSEQ multiplex PCR, and its TCRdb copy is limited to in-frame clones, with some not included. In the table there are around 330,000 clones, 75% to 90% of which are singletons. Study members were between roughly 18 and 90 years old and lived in some 22 US regions. The TCR was taken from a woman aged 25 to 45 who had been exposed to COVID-19. Input material: PBMCs or T cells enriched from blood (not recorded which). This chain links TRBV10-2 with TRBJ1-6, with D possibly matching TRBD1 (6 bases). DNA of the CDR3: TGCGCCAGCAAACCGGGACATGATAGCTCCTATAATTCACCCCTCCACTTT. Protein: CASKPGHDSSYNSPLHF.